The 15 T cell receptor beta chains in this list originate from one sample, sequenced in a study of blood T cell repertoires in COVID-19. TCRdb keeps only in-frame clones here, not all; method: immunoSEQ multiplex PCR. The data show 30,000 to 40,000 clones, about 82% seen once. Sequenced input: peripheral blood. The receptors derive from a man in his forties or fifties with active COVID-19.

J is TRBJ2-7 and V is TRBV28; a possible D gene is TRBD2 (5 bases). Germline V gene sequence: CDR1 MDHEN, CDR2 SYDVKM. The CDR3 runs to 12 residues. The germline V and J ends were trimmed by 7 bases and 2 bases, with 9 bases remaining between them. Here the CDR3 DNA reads TGTGCCAGCAAAGAGGGAGCCTACGAGCAGTACTTC. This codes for CASKEGAYEQYF.

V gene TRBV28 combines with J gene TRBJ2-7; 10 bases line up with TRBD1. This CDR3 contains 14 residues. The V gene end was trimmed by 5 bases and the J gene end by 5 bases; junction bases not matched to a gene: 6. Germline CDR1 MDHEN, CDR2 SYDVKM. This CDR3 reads CASSETGGGHEQYF. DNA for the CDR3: TGTGCCAGCAGTGAGACAGGGGGCGGCCACGAGCAGTACTTC.

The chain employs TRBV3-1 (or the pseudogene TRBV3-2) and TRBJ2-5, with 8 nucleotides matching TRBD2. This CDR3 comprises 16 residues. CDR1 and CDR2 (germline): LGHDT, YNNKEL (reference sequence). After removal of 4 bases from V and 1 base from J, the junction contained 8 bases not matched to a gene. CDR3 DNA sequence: TGTGCCAGCAGCCGAGTCGGTAGCGGGGTCCAAGAGACCCAGTACTTC. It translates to CASSRVGSGVQETQYF.

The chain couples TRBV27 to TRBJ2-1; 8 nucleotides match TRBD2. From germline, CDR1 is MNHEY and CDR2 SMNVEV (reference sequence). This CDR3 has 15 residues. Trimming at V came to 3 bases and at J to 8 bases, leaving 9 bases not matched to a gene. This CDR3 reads CASSLGSGGGHEQFF. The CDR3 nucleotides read TGTGCCAGCAGTTTGGGCAGCGGGGGAGGCCATGAGCAGTTCTTC.

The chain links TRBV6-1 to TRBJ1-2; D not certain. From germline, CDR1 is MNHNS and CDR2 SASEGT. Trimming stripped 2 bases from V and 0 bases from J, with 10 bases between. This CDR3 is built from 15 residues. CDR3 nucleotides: TGTGCCAGCAGTGAACACGCCGCAGCTAACTATGGCTACACCTTC. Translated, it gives CASSEHAAANYGYTF.

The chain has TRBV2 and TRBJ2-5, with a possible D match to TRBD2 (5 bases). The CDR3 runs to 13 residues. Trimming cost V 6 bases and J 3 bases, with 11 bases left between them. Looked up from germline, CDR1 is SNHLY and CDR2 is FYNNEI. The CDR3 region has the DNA TGTGCCAGCAGCCGGGAAGCCGAAGAGACCCAGTACTTC. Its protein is CASSREAEETQYF.

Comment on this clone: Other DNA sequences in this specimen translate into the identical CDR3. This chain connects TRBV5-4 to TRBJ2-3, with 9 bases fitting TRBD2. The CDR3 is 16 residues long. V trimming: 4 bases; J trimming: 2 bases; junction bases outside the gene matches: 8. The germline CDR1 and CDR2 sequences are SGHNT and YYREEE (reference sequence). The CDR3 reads CASSPLAGGATDTQYF. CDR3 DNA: TGTGCCAGCAGCCCCTTGGCGGGGGGGGCCACAGATACGCAGTATTTT.

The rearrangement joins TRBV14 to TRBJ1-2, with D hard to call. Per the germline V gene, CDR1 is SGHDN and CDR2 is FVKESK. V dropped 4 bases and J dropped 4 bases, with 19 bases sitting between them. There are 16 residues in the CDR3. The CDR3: CASSRTSHWGGYGYTF. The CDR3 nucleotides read TGTGCCAGCAGCCGAACCTCGCACTGGGGAGGCTATGGCTACACCTTC.

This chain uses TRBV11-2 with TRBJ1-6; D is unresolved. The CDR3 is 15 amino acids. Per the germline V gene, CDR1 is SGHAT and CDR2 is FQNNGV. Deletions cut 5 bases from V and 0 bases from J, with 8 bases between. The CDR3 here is CASSRRGSYNSPLHF. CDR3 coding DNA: TGTGCCAGCAGCCGACGAGGCTCCTATAATTCACCCCTCCACTTT.

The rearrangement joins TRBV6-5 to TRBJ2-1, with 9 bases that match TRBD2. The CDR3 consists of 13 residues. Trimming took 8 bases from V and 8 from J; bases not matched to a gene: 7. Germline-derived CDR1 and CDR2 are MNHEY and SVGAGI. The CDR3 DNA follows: TGTGCCAGCGGGCGGGAGGGCCGCGATGAGCAGTTCTTC. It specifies CASGREGRDEQFF.

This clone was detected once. The CDR3 sequence: CASSSGGNIDTQYF. For the CDR3, the DNA is TGTGCCAGCAGTAGCGGGGGGAACATAGATACGCAGTATTTT. The chain joins TRBV28 to TRBJ2-3; TRBD2 matches at 9 bases. CDR1 MDHEN and CDR2 SYDVKM come from the germline V gene. The CDR3 consists of 14 residues. V dropped 5 bases and J dropped 5; count of bases not matched to a gene: 5.

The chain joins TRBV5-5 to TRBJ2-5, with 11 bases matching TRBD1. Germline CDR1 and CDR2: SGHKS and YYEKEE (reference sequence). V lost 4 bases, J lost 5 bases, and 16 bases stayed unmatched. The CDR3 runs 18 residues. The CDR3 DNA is TGTGCCAGCAGCCTCCGGGACAGGGGGTATACGGGGGTGGAGACCCAGTACTTC. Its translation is CASSLRDRGYTGVETQYF.

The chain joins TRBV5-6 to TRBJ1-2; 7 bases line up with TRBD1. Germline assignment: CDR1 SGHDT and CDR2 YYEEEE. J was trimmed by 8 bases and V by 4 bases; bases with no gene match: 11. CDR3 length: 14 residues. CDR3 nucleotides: TGTGCCAGCAGCCGTCGCCTAGGGGGCAGAGGCTACACCTTC. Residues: CASSRRLGGRGYTF.

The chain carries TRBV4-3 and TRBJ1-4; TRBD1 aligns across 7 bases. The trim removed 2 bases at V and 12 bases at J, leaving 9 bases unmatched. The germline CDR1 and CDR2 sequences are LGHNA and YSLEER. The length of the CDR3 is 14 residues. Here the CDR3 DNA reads TGCGCCAGCAGCCAATCCAGGGGGGCTGCGGAACTGTTTTTT. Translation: CASSQSRGAAELFF.

The CDR3 reads CASSEVGQGSHEQYF. Written as DNA, the CDR3 is TGTGCCAGCAGTGAGGTGGGACAGGGGAGCCACGAGCAGTACTTC. This chain links TRBV28 with TRBJ2-7, with 10 bases matching TRBD1. V trimming: 5 bases; J trimming: 5 bases; junction bases outside the gene matches: 9. Germline-derived CDR1 and CDR2 are MDHEN and SYDVKM. CDR3 size: 15 residues.